The T cell receptor (beta chain) under discussion was sequenced for a study of blood T cell repertoires in COVID-19. Overall study context: The United States, Italy and Spain provided the acute and convalescent COVID-19 samples. Sample material is recorded as cDNA or gDNA derived from T cells, B-cell-depleted T cells, or PBMCs.

In the authors' workflow: Cell counts per sample came from amplifying reference gene primers. Here immunoSEQ multiplex PCR was the method, and the copy in TCRdb shows in-frame clones only, minus some. V, J and clone size reflect that table, while D and trimming were determined from the DNA. This sample has 350,000 to 450,000 clones; about 88% occur once, and the top ten carry 3%. The CDR3 contains 14 residues. Germline CDR1 reads LGHNA; CDR2 reads YNFKEQ. Deletions cut 2 bases from V and 0 bases from J, with 6 bases between. The rearrangement joins TRBV4-2 to TRBJ2-3; D is undetermined. This clonotype originated in a human donor in a cohort sampled during active COVID-19. Sequencing was carried out using peripheral blood. Here the CDR3 DNA reads TGTGCCAGCAGCCAACCAGGAAGCACAGATACGCAGTATTTT. Translating gives CASSQPGSTDTQYF.